The 7 T cell receptor beta chains listed next were all sequenced from one sample in a study of shared T cell receptors in the human thymus. Method: immunoSEQ multiplex PCR; TCRdb's copy keeps in-frame clones and lacks some. The repertoire includes about 540,000 clones, roughly 74% of them detected once, and more than 0.01% sits in the top ten. Another study also made use of these data, one on human thymus T cells.

The sequenced sample was thymocytes. The receptors originated from a boy younger than two with a congenital heart defect.

This clone has more than one count but fewer than ten. The chain links TRBV5-1 to TRBJ2-7; 10 bases map to TRBD1. V shed 2 bases, J shed 2 bases, and the junction held 13 bases outside the gene matches. The germline V gene has CDR1 SGHRS and CDR2 YFSETQ. The CDR3 has 18 residues. The CDR3 region has the DNA TGCGCCAGCAGCTTTTCCGGGACAGGGGCCCCGTGGCCCTACGAGCAGTACTTC. As protein: CASSFSGTGAPWPYEQYF.

The chain uses TRBV27 and TRBJ2-1; TRBD2 agrees at 8 bases. The ends lost 3 bases at V and 4 bases at J; junction bases unmatched: 11. The CDR3 is 17 residues long. Germline CDR1 is MNHEY and CDR2 is SMNVEV (reference sequence). The DNA for the CDR3 is TGTGCCAGCAGTTTTACGGGAGGGCTCAGGGCATACAATGAGCAGTTCTTC. Encoded protein: CASSFTGGLRAYNEQFF.

DNA for the CDR3: TGTGCCAGCAGTTACTTCCGTGGGAGGGCCGTCGGGGAGCTGTTTTTT. Its protein product is CASSYFRGRAVGELFF. The chain links TRBV6-5 to TRBJ2-2, with 7 positions matching TRBD2. Germline V gene data show CDR1 as MNHEY and CDR2 as SVGAGI. V was clipped by 1 base and J by 7 bases; unmatched bases: 9. The CDR3 contains 16 residues.

The genes are TRBV7-9 and TRBJ1-2; D might be TRBD1 (5 bases). The CDR3 loop spans 14 amino acids. Per germline, CDR1 SEHNR and CDR2 FQNEAQ (reference sequence). The V gene lost 5 bases and the J gene lost 1 base, with 11 bases spanning the gap. CDR3 coding DNA: TGTGCCAGCAGCCTCGACAGCAATAACTATGGCTACACCTTC. This encodes CASSLDSNNYGYTF.

The chain uses TRBV7-3 and TRBJ2-4, with D possibly TRBD1 on 6 matching bases. This CDR3 has 17 amino acids. Looked up from germline, CDR1 is SGHTA and CDR2 is FQGTGA. V shed 1 base and J shed 2 bases, with 15 bases lying between them. CDR3: CASSLNPGHRPKNIQYF. The CDR3 nucleotides read TGTGCCAGCAGCTTAAATCCGGGACACCGTCCCAAAAACATTCAGTACTTC. Combining the CDR3 with reference TRBV7-3 and TRBJ2-4 gives the whole variable domain GAGVSQTPSNKVTEKGKYVELRCDPISGHTALYWYRQSLGQGPEFLIYFQGTGAADDSGLPNDRFFAVRPEGSVSTLKIQRTERGDSAVYLCASSLNPGHRPKNIQYFGAGTRLSVL.

V gene TRBV30 combines with J gene TRBJ2-1; TRBD2 might be the D (6 bases). The CDR3 runs 17 residues. V was cut by 0 bases and J by 3 bases, with 18 bases left in between. Germline-derived CDR1 and CDR2 are GTSNPN and SVGIG (reference sequence). The CDR3 DNA sequence: TGTGCCTGGAGTGTACAAAGCTGGCGGGGCCGCTACAATGAGCAGTTCTTC. Translation gives CAWSVQSWRGRYNEQFF.

This clone has a single count. This chain links TRBV4-3 with TRBJ1-1; TRBD1 matches at 7 bases. J was trimmed by 2 bases and V by 3 bases; bases with no gene match: 3. CDR3 length equals 14 residues. CDR1 is LGHNA, CDR2 YSLEER, per germline. The CDR3 spells CASSHTGVNTEAFF. The CDR3 nucleotides are TGCGCCAGCAGCCACACAGGGGTAAACACTGAAGCTTTCTTT.